Sequencing of this T cell receptor (beta chain) was carried out in a study of blood T cell repertoires in COVID-19. Study-level information: Italy, Spain and the United States were the sources of the convalescent and acute COVID-19 samples.

Per the original methods: Estimation of nucleated cell counts relied on the amplification of reference gene primers. Repertoires were generated with immunoSEQ multiplex PCR, while TCRdb's copy carries only in-frame clones and drops some. V and J calls and clone size are copied from that table; D and trimming were computed from the DNA. There are more than 6,500 clones in the sample; 80% to 90% occur only once, and roughly 9.9% lies in the top ten. The CDR3 sequence is 16 residues long. Germline V CDR1 and CDR2: PRHDT, FYEKMQ (reference sequence). With 5 bases removed from V and 2 bases from J, the gap between germline ends came to 17 bases.

The gene calls are TRBV13 and TRBJ2-3; D uncertain. Sequencing was performed on peripheral blood. This receptor was obtained from a human donor in a cohort sampled during active COVID-19. CDR3 nucleotide sequence: TGTGCCAGCAGCGCCCTCGTCTGGAGCCACACAGATACGCAGTATTTT. The encoded protein is CASSALVWSHTDTQYF.